The source of this TCR beta chain is a study of shared clonotypes between healthy human individuals. Profiling relied on immunoSEQ multiplex PCR, and the TCRdb table lists in-frame clones only, not all of them. There are around 690,000 clones in the sample; about 90% occur only once, and 34% lies in the top ten. As for this clone: As yet, its antigen is unknown.

Broader study findings: The naive CD4 repertoires of a few donors were compared, and about 5% of clonotypes were shared. The four-donor shared clonotypes exceeded non-shared clonotypes in generation probability, with non-shared ones scoring lower.

Germline V CDR1 and CDR2: LNHNV, YYDKDF (reference sequence). Trimming took 4 bases from V and 2 from J, leaving 23 bases between them. This CDR3 has 18 amino acids. Within Nashville, Tennessee resided all donors, each a Caucasian adult. The material sequenced was memory CD8+ T cells from PBMCs. The subset is: CD45RO+ cells pooled with CCR7-negative TemRA cells. The chain joins TRBV15 to TRBJ2-5, with D perhaps TRBD1 or TRBD2 (5 bases each). The receptor's source is a young man in good health. Some clones in this sample may be carry-over from other donors' samples. The CDR3 nucleotides are TGTGCCACCAGCAAAGACCTCATTCTCCGGGGCCTTCAAGAGACCCAGTACTTC. Translation: CATSKDLILRGLQETQYF.